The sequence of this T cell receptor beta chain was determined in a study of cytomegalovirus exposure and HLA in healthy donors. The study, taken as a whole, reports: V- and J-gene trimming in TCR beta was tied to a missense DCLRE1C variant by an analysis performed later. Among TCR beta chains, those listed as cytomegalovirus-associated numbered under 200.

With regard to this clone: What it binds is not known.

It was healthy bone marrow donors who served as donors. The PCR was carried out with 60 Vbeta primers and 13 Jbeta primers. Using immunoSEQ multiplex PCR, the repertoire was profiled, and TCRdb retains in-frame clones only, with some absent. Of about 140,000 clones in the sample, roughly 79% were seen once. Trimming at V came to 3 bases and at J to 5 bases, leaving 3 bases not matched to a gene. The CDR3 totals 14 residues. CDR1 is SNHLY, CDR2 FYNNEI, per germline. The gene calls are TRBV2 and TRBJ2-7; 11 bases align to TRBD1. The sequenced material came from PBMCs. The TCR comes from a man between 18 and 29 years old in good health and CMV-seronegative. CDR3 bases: TGTGCCAGCAGTGAGGACAGGGGGCGGGACGAGCAGTACTTC. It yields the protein CASSEDRGRDEQYF.